The following is a T cell receptor beta chain sequence with its context. The antigen is unknown. Germline and junction disagree at one end, which may indicate a read error. This entry belongs to a study of shared clonotypes between healthy human individuals. At the level of the study: Three plates were used per donor for CD4 naive, three for CD4 memory, two for CD8 naive and one for CD8 memory.

Into CD45RA+ naive and CD45RA-negative memory subsets, the CD4+ cells were split. Study results and limitations: Larger estimated richness was generally seen in naive subsets than in memory subsets.

TCRdb keeps only in-frame clones here, not all; method: immunoSEQ multiplex PCR. The table shows 650,000 to 800,000 clones, with around 77% occurring only once. Sequencing was done on a sample of memory CD4+ T cells sorted from blood. The subset denotes: CD45RA-negative fraction. This clonotype originated in a woman aged 25-40 years in good health.

The CDR3 protein is CRVGGHTEAFF. The CDR3 DNA reads as TGCAGGGTTGGGGGGCACACTGAAGCTTTCTTT. The chain couples TRBV29-1 to TRBJ1-1, with D tentatively TRBD1 (6 bases). CDR1 SQVTM and CDR2 ANQGSEA come from the germline V gene. The CDR3 is 11 amino acids.